This TCR beta chain was found in a study of T cells after posttransplantation cyclophosphamide. TCRdb's table, derived via immunoSEQ multiplex PCR, lists solely in-frame clones and lacks some. Recorded here are 25,000 to 35,000 clones, with no singletons, and the ten leading clones hold 2.7%. Overall study findings and caveats: Skin or GI-infiltrating T cells shared few TRB sequences with blood. Recipient CMV seropositivity and CMV reactivation strongly tracked TRB clonality. Donor CD8+ memory clones often dominated recipient blood repertoires at later times.

In its sample, this clone was seen many times. Its specificity is not known. Looked up from germline, CDR1 is SGHRS and CDR2 is YFSETQ. The CDR3 has 15 amino acids. Trimming took 4 bases from V and 2 from J, leaving 16 bases between them. The related graft donor's blood sample was taken on the day of bone marrow donation. The V and J genes are TRBV5-1 and TRBJ2-7, with D possibly being TRBD1 or TRBD2 (7 bases each). The TCR was taken from a woman aged 60-70 years in good health, CMV-negative, and a related stem cell transplant donor. Sequenced material: PBMCs. The CDR3 spells CASSPTAGQTYEQYF. The CDR3 bases are TGCGCCAGCAGCCCGACAGCGGGACAGACCTACGAGCAGTACTTC.